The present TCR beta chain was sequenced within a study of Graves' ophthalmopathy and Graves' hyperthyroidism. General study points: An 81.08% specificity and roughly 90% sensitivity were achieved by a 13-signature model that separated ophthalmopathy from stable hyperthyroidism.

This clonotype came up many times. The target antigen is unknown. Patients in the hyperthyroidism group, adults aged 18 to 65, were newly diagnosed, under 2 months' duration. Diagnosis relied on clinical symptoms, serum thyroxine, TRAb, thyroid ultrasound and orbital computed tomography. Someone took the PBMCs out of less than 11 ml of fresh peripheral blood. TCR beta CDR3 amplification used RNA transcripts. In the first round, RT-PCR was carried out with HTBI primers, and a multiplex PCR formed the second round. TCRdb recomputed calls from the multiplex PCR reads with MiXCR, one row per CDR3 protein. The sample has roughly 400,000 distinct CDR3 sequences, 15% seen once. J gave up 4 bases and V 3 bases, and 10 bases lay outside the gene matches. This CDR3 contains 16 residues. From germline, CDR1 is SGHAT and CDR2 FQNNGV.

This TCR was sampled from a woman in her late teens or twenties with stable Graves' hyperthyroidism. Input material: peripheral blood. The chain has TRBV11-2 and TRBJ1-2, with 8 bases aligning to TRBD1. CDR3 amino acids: CASSFRGQGDLYGYTF. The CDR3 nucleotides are TGTGCCAGCAGCTTCCGAGGACAGGGAGATCTCTATGGCTACACCTTC.